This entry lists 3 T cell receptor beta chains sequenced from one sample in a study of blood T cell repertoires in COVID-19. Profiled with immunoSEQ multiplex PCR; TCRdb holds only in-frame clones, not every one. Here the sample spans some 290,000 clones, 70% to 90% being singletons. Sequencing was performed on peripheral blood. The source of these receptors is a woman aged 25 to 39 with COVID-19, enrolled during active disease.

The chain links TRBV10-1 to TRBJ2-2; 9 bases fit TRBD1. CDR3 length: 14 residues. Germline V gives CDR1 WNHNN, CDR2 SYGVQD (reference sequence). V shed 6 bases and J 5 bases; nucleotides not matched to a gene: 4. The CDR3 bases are TGCGCCAGCAGACAGGGGGCATCTACCGGGGAGCTGTTTTTT. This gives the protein CASRQGASTGELFF.

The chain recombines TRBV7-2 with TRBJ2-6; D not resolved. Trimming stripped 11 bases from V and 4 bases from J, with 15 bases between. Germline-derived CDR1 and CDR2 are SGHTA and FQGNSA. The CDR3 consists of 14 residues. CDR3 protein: CAFPQVVGANVLTF. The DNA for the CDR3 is TGTGCCTTTCCTCAGGTGGTGGGGGCCAACGTCCTGACTTTC.

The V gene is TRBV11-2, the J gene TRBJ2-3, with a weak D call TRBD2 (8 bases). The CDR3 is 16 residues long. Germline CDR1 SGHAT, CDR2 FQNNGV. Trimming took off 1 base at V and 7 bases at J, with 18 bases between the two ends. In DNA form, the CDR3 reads TGTGCCAGCAGCTTAGTACGGGGGGGCAGGGGGTATACGCAGTATTTT. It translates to CASSLVRGGRGYTQYF.